This T cell receptor (beta chain) was obtained from a study of metastatic and nonmetastatic thyroid tumors. Via MiXCR, TCRdb re-called the PCR reads. The sample lists some 26,000 clones, about a quarter occurring once. Ahead of thyroid surgery, no patient had received treatment of any kind. J gave up 3 bases and V 6 bases, and 1 base lay outside the gene matches. The CDR3 is made up of 15 amino acids. Germline-derived CDR1 and CDR2 are SGHVS and FNYEAQ. Concerning this clone: This could be a read error, since a much larger clone is one nucleotide away.

The sequenced sample was blood. This clonotype was obtained from a male donor with papillary thyroid cancer or a benign thyroid nodule (not recorded which). Some clones in this sample may be carry-over from other donors' samples. V and J are TRBV7-6 and TRBJ2-3; 15 nucleotides match TRBD2. The chain's CDR3 is CASRGLAGGTDTQYF. Written as DNA, the CDR3 is TGTGCCAGCAGAGGACTAGCGGGAGGGACAGATACGCAGTATTTT.